Below, 14 T cell receptor beta chains from the same sample are listed, as sequenced in a study of regulatory T cells in long-lasting Graves disease. Arm-PCR with iRepertoire HTBI primers amplified the CDR3 regions for these TCR beta libraries. TCRdb passed the multiplex PCR reads through MiXCR, listing each CDR3 protein once. The repertoire holds 200,000 to 250,000 distinct CDR3 sequences, with approximately 18% as singletons. Noted time point: newly diagnosed GD, antithyroid drugs for less than 3 months. Generation of the TCR library employed RNA extracted from PBMCs. The sample was also linked to a second study, of T cells in Graves' hyperthyroidism and ophthalmopathy.

Sequencing was performed on peripheral blood mononuclear cells (PBMCs), taken at new diagnosis, from a patient treated with antithyroid drugs. The receptors originated from a woman aged 30 to 39 with Graves disease.

This clonotype came up many times. The chain is built from TRBV5-1 and TRBJ2-7; D is possibly TRBD1 (5 bases). Germline lookup yields CDR1 SGHRS and CDR2 YFSETQ. CDR3 size: 16 residues. The V and J ends lost 0 bases and 2 bases respectively, with 15 bases between them. The CDR3 reads CASSLEATGSPYEQYF. In DNA, the CDR3 is TGCGCCAGCAGCTTGGAAGCAACAGGTTCCCCCTACGAGCAGTACTTC.

This clonotype was counted a few times. The genes are TRBV7-8 and TRBJ1-5; perhaps TRBD1 as D (5 bases). Germline CDR1 SGHVS, CDR2 FQNEAQ. The ends were cut back, 4 bases at V and 4 bases at J, with 20 bases in the middle. CDR3 size: 17 residues. CDR3 DNA sequence: TGTGCCAGCAGCTCCAGGGACCCCTCCCTCAGGAATCAGCCCCAGCATTTT. Translation gives CASSSRDPSLRNQPQHF.

Ten or more counts support this clonotype. The chain joins TRBV30 to TRBJ1-2; TRBD1 is a possible D gene (6 bases). Looked up from germline, CDR1 is GTSNPN and CDR2 is SVGIG (reference sequence). The CDR3 contains 15 residues. The germline V and J ends were trimmed by 0 bases and 5 bases, with 16 bases remaining between them. As DNA, the CDR3 is TGTGCCTGGAGTGTACGGTTGGGGGCATCGTATGGCTACACCTTC. Protein product: CAWSVRLGASYGYTF.

There are many counts of this clonotype. The chain uses TRBV6-1 and TRBJ2-7; D is unclear. The CDR3 has 13 residues. CDR1 and CDR2 (germline): MNHNS, SASEGT. Trimming cost V 5 bases and J 3 bases, with 11 bases left between them. The CDR3 bases are TGTGCCAGCAGTAGACTGGGCGGCTACGAGCAGTACTTC. Its translation: CASSRLGGYEQYF.

This clonotype was detected ten times or more. The chain is built from TRBV14 and TRBJ2-1; the match to TRBD1 covers 7 bases. Germline loops: CDR1 SGHDN, CDR2 FVKESK. The CDR3 totals 15 residues. V lost 5 bases to trimming and J lost 4 bases; unmatched junction nucleotides: 8. CDR3 nucleotides: TGTGCCAGCAGCTCCTACCCAGGGGGATACAATGAGCAGTTCTTC. Amino acid sequence: CASSSYPGGYNEQFF. The variable domain in full, with the rest retrieved from reference TRBV14 and TRBJ2-1, is EAGVTQFPSHSVIEKGQTVTLRCDPISGHDNLYWYRRVMGKEIKFLLHFVKESKQDESGMPNNRFLAERTGGTYSTLKVQPAELEDSGVYFCASSSYPGGYNEQFFGPGTRLTVL.

The rearrangement links TRBV19 to TRBJ2-5, with D tentatively TRBD2 (6 bases). This CDR3 contains 15 residues. Trimming left V 5 bases short and J 5 bases short, with 18 bases between. Germline lookup yields CDR1 LNHDA and CDR2 SQIVND (reference sequence). In DNA form, the CDR3 reads TGTGCCAGTAGTCCTCATCGGGAGAGTTACGAGACCCAGTACTTC. The encoded protein is CASSPHRESYETQYF.

This clonotype was counted only a few times. CDR3 amino acids: CASSMTFGANVLTF. CDR3 nucleotides: TGTGCCAGTAGTATGACCTTTGGGGCCAACGTCCTGACTTTC. The chain couples TRBV19 to TRBJ2-6; D gene uncertain. The germline gives CDR1 LNHDA, CDR2 SQIVND (reference sequence). The V and J ends lost 3 bases and 3 bases respectively, with 6 bases between them. The CDR3 loop spans 14 amino acids.

The table lists this clonotype with many counts. The V and J genes are TRBV9 and TRBJ2-7; 7 positions agree with TRBD2. Germline V gives CDR1 SGDLS, CDR2 YYNGEE. This CDR3 has 14 amino acids. With V trimmed by 3 bases and J by 0 bases, 3 bases remained unmatched. The CDR3 DNA is TGTGCCAGCAGCGGGAGCGGGATCTCCTACGAGCAGTACTTC. Translating it yields CASSGSGISYEQYF. The full variable domain, with the rest looked up from reference TRBV9 and TRBJ2-7, is DSGVTQTPKHLITATGQRVTLRCSPRSGDLSVYWYQQSLDQGLQFLIQYYNGEERAKGNILERFSAQQFPDLHSELNLSSLELGDSALYFCASSGSGISYEQYFGPGTRLTVT.

In this sample, this clonotype turned up many times. The gene calls are TRBV27 and TRBJ2-7; a weak D match, TRBD2 (7 bases). Germline CDR1 and CDR2: MNHEY and SMNVEV (reference sequence). CDR3 length: 15 amino acids. The ends were cut back, 3 bases at V and 3 bases at J, with 15 bases in the middle. CDR3 in DNA: TGTGCCAGCAGTTTCTACGGGGGGCCCCTCTACGAGCAGTACTTC. It encodes CASSFYGGPLYEQYF.

This clonotype was observed many times. A much larger clone lies one base from this, so it may be a read error. The V gene is TRBV6-2 or TRBV6-3, the J gene TRBJ2-3, with TRBD2 as a possible D gene (5 bases). The V end lost 5 bases, the J end lost 2 bases, and 17 bases lay between the germline ends. The V gene's germline CDR1 is MNHEY and CDR2 SVGEGT. The CDR3 loop spans 16 amino acids. Here the CDR3 DNA reads TGTGCCAGCAGTGAAGTTTTGAGGGCAGTCACAGATACGCAGTATTTT. It translates to CASSEVLRAVTDTQYF.

This clonotype appeared many times. The chain carries TRBV7-2 and TRBJ1-4; 8 positions match TRBD1. The CDR3 has 15 amino acids. Germline CDR1 and CDR2: SGHTA and FQGNSA. Trimming removed 5 bases from V and 10 bases from J; junction bases left unmatched: 12. The CDR3 loop is CASSLGGTGSIKLFF. The CDR3 DNA sequence: TGTGCCAGCAGCCTAGGGGGGACAGGTTCTATAAAACTGTTTTTT.

This chain uses TRBV12-3 or TRBV12-4 with TRBJ2-7, with D unresolved. The CDR3 sequence is 14 residues long. The V gene lost 5 bases and the J gene lost 5 bases, with 16 bases spanning the gap. CDR3 sequence reads: CASSQLRALNEQYF. The CDR3 DNA reads TGTGCCAGCAGTCAACTAAGGGCCTTGAACGAGCAGTACTTC.

This clonotype was seen repeatedly, ten times or more. The chain has TRBV12-3 or TRBV12-4 and TRBJ2-2; TRBD1 agrees at 12 bases. J gave up 5 bases and V 6 bases, and 7 bases lay outside the gene matches. This CDR3 comprises 16 residues. Here the CDR3 DNA reads TGTGCCAGCAGAACGGGACAGGGGGCGGGAACCGGGGAGCTGTTTTTT. Translation: CASRTGQGAGTGELFF.

The sample holds many counts of this clonotype. CDR3 coding DNA: TGTGCCAGCAGACACCCAGGGTTCACTGAAGCTTTCTTT. Translating it yields CASRHPGFTEAFF. This chain joins TRBV28 and TRBJ1-1; D perhaps matches TRBD1 (5 bases). Germline lookup yields CDR1 MDHEN and CDR2 SYDVKM. V was shortened by 6 bases and J by 4 bases, with 12 bases between the two germline ends. The CDR3 sequence is 13 residues long.